This T cell receptor (beta chain) was sequenced during a study of regulatory T cells in long-lasting Graves disease. Study-level findings and limits: Repertoires from persistent disease leaned toward TRBV28, TRBJ1-2 and TRBJ2-5. Few sampled subjects may have lowered accuracy.

To note about this clonotype: Its antigen is as yet unknown.

Assembly of TCR beta libraries relied on iRepertoire HTBI primers together with Arm-PCR of CDR3 regions. MiXCR, applied by TCRdb to the multiplex PCR reads, yields one record per CDR3 protein. In the table there are 400,000 to 550,000 distinct CDR3 sequences, just under 15% of which are singletons. Documented time point: newly diagnosed GD, antithyroid drugs for less than 3 months. The TCR library was made from RNA that had been extracted from PBMCs in TRIzol. V shed 8 bases, J shed 2 bases, and the junction held 3 bases outside the gene matches. The CDR3 runs to 14 residues. Germline values: CDR1 ENHRY, CDR2 SYGVKD. This sample was also put to use in a study of T cells in Graves' hyperthyroidism and ophthalmopathy.

This receptor was identified in a woman aged 30 to 39 with Graves disease. The chain recombines TRBV10-3 with TRBJ2-1, with 10 bases fitting TRBD2. The source was peripheral blood mononuclear cells (PBMCs), collected at new diagnosis, from a patient treated with antithyroid drugs. This CDR3 is CAIRTSGPYNEQFF. CDR3 sequence (DNA): TGTGCCATCCGGACTAGCGGACCCTACAATGAGCAGTTCTTC.